This TCR beta chain comes out of a study of identical twins. The CDR3 has 15 amino acids. The V end was cut by 3 bases, the J end by 4 bases, with 12 bases between. The germline gives CDR1 WNHNN, CDR2 SYGVQD (reference sequence). TCRdb reprocessed the 5' RACE reads via MiXCR and lists one record per CDR3 protein. The sample lists about 530,000 distinct CDR3 sequences, around 15% occurring once. This clonotype was seen only a few times. Its antigen is still unknown. General observations from the study: The abundant beta clonotypes from cord blood had fewer insertions, and memory repertoires had none of this. The study based its conclusions on cross-sectional statistical analysis and did not follow the same donors. Researchers reported excess low generation probability among twin-shared out-of-frame alpha sequences. Twins shared beta out-of-frame sequences in excess, but this excess was weaker.

The sample also formed part of further work on yellow fever vaccine responses in identical twins.

Sequenced: CD4+ T cells sorted from blood. The V and J genes are TRBV10-1 and TRBJ2-2; D is unclear. This TCR was recovered from a woman aged 18-29 years in good health. The CDR3: CASSDGSLLTGELFF. DNA for the CDR3: TGCGCCAGCAGTGATGGCAGCCTACTCACCGGGGAGCTGTTTTTT.